These T cell receptor beta chains were read from a single sample in a study of identifying expanded T cells in peripheral blood. Here immunoSEQ multiplex PCR was the method, and the copy in TCRdb shows in-frame clones only, minus some. Here the sample spans 60,000 to 80,000 clones, 90% being singletons. The specimen sequenced was blood. The receptors here all came from a person between 18 and 70 years old in good health. CDR3s include the opening cysteine and the closing phenylalanine or tryptophan.

length	V	J	CDR3
16	TRBV27	TRBJ1-5	CASSKFRAGVMQPQHF
16	TRBV5-1	TRBJ2-5	CASSLRGSTRGETQYF
15	TRBV6-5	TRBJ2-1	CASSPTGWSYNEQFF
15	TRBV9	TRBJ1-2	CASSVGAGKGYGYTF
14	TRBV2	TRBJ1-1	CASIRGGAFGEAFF
16	TRBV6-6	TRBJ2-1	CASSKSPGQGSWEQFF
14	TRBV18	TRBJ2-2	CASSPPSNTGELFF
11	TRBV20-1	TRBJ1-1	CSAASLIEAFF
14	TRBV7-2	TRBJ1-2	CASSLGQGNYGYTF
13	TRBV7-2	TRBJ1-5	CASSLEGIQPQHF
16	TRBV5-1	TRBJ2-3	CASSLLGTGASDTQYF
17	TRBV15	TRBJ2-2	CATSRDFNLLVPGELFF
16	TRBV28	TRBJ2-5	CASSSTSGRASETQYF
15	TRBV25-1	TRBJ1-6	CASSRTGATYSPLHF
15	TRBV7-2	TRBJ2-5	CASSLSGGAYETQYF
15	TRBV12-5	TRBJ1-5	CASGLATGSNQPQHF
13	TRBV7-9	TRBJ2-2	CASSLGSTGELFF
16	TRBV6-1	TRBJ1-1	CASSESPGGGNTEAFF
14	TRBV7-8	TRBJ2-7	CASSLGTEPREQYF
15	TRBV15	TRBJ1-3	CATSSRGFSGNTIYF
12	TRBV7-9	TRBJ2-1	CASSSLAFRQFF
13	TRBV5-1	TRBJ2-7	CASSPGQHYEQYF
12	TRBV29-1	TRBJ2-7	CSVDDGVDEQYF
14	TRBV4-3	TRBJ2-3	CASSRTSGTDTQYF
14	TRBV28	TRBJ1-3	CASSLLGGSDTIYF
14	TRBV18	TRBJ2-7	CASSPLDRAYEQYF
14	TRBV28	TRBJ2-7	CASSLRPLSGEQYF
14	TRBV7-8	TRBJ1-5	CASSLGGANQPQHF
14	TRBV5-6	TRBJ1-2	CASSGGPTDYGYTF
17	TRBV5-1	TRBJ2-5	CASSSGLAGGPRETQYF
15	TRBV30	TRBJ1-2	CAWRRTGVTNYGYTF
16	TRBV2	TRBJ2-4	CASSEARLVAKNIQYF
15	TRBV28	TRBJ2-3	CASSLPGTYTDTQYF
14	TRBV9	TRBJ1-2	CASSVAGVNYGYTF
13	TRBV27	TRBJ1-3	CARVGSAGNTIYF
14	TRBV7-9	TRBJ2-3	CASSLGGLAGTQYF
15	TRBV19	TRBJ2-7	CASSATSGSYYEQYF
15	TRBV7-8	TRBJ2-1	CASRSAGEAYNEQFF
15	TRBV21-1	TRBJ2-3	CASLKTSGVGNTQYF
15	TRBV13	TRBJ1-2	CASSLGLRQGYGYTF
14	TRBV7-8	TRBJ2-7	CASTRLAGSGEQYF
15	TRBV5-4	TRBJ2-1	CASSFSGGSYNEQFF
17	TRBV18	TRBJ2-6	CASSSDREVSGANVLTF
14	TRBV29-1	TRBJ1-2	CSTAQGASSYGYTF
16	TRBV2	TRBJ2-7	CASADPALTPVHEQYF
16	TRBV9	TRBJ2-1	CASSGGETEAWNEQFF
14	TRBV10-1	TRBJ2-3	CASSESRGTDTQYF
16	TRBV5-1	TRBJ2-7	CASSLLGGTASYEQYF
14	TRBV4-3	TRBJ2-1	CASSLGTSYNEQFF
14	TRBV7-9	TRBJ1-4	CASSSPGSEEKLFF
17	TRBV7-2	TRBJ2-1	CASSAPGLAGTINEQFF
12	TRBV5-6	TRBJ1-1	CASSYGQGEAFF
14	TRBV7-2	TRBJ2-5	CASSLQTGKETQYF
15	TRBV30	TRBJ1-5	CAWSVSGRNNQPQHF
18	TRBV11-3	TRBJ2-2	CASSSQRWGQGNTGELFF
14	TRBV15	TRBJ2-5	CATSGDSLGETQYF